The 24 T cell receptor beta chains presented below share a single source sample, sequenced in a study of T cell responses to AZD1222 COVID-19 vaccine. Assay used: immunoSEQ multiplex PCR; TCRdb lists only in-frame clones, some missing. The sample records around 130,000 clones, about 93% being singletons. The material sequenced was peripheral blood, taken on day 0 of AZD1222 vaccination. The receptors here all came from an adult in good health.

The chain recombines TRBV9 with TRBJ2-3; TRBD2 agrees at 10 bases. With 0 bases clipped from V and 2 bases from J, the junction kept 6 bases outside the gene matches. Per germline, CDR1 SGDLS and CDR2 YYNGEE. This CDR3 is built from 17 residues. As DNA, the CDR3 is TGTGCCAGCAGCGTAGGGGTAGCGGGGGGAATCACAGATACGCAGTATTTT. It is translated as CASSVGVAGGITDTQYF. Variable domain in full (rest from reference TRBV9 and TRBJ2-3): DSGVTQTPKHLITATGQRVTLRCSPRSGDLSVYWYQQSLDQGLQFLIQYYNGEERAKGNILERFSAQQFPDLHSELNLSSLELGDSALYFCASSVGVAGGITDTQYFGPGTRLTVL.

V is TRBV3-1 (or the pseudogene TRBV3-2) and J is TRBJ2-5; D gene ambiguous. V lost 4 bases to trimming and J lost 3 bases, with 15 bases between them. CDR1 LGHDT and CDR2 YNNKEL come from the germline V gene (reference sequence). The CDR3 is 15 residues long. CDR3 in amino acids: CASSPFPDGEETQYF. The CDR3 DNA sequence: TGTGCCAGCAGCCCATTCCCGGACGGCGAAGAGACCCAGTACTTC.

This clone has a handful of counts. The gene calls are TRBV7-9 and TRBJ2-5, with 8 bases identical to TRBD1. Unmatched junction bases numbered 4, after V lost 1 base and J lost 3 bases. The V gene's germline CDR1 is SEHNR and CDR2 FQNEAQ (reference sequence). The CDR3 runs 15 residues. The CDR3 spells CASSLGQGAEETQYF. The CDR3 region has the DNA TGTGCCAGCAGCTTAGGGCAGGGGGCTGAAGAGACCCAGTACTTC.

The chain carries TRBV6-5 and TRBJ1-2; D call uncertain. The germline V and J ends were trimmed by 6 bases and 3 bases, with 14 bases remaining between them. Per the germline V gene, CDR1 is MNHEY and CDR2 is SVGAGI. The CDR3 sequence is 14 residues long. CDR3 amino acids: CASRRQPGDYGYTF. The CDR3 DNA follows: TGTGCCAGCAGGCGTCAACCGGGAGACTATGGCTACACCTTC.

This chain joins TRBV6-5 and TRBJ1-1; 10 positions match TRBD1. The CDR3 runs 14 residues. Germline trimming cut 6 bases from V and 6 bases from J; bases unmatched to any gene: 7. Germline lookup yields CDR1 MNHEY and CDR2 SVGAGI. CDR3 region: CASRHGTGVSEAFF. The CDR3 DNA reads as TGTGCCAGCAGGCACGGGACAGGGGTTTCTGAAGCTTTCTTT.

The V call is TRBV5-4, the J call TRBJ2-3, with D hard to call. The CDR3 has 14 residues. Germline V CDR1 and CDR2: SGHNT, YYREEE (reference sequence). Trimming cost V 4 bases and J 3 bases, with 12 bases left between them. The CDR3 loop reads CASSTGLVTDTQYF. The DNA for the CDR3 is TGTGCCAGCAGCACGGGTCTGGTAACAGATACGCAGTATTTT.

Note on this clone: Compared with germline, one end of the junction differs, possibly owing to a read error. This sequence joins TRBV7-9 and TRBJ1-2; D unclear. The germline V gene encodes CDR1 SEHNR and CDR2 FQNEAQ (reference sequence). The CDR3 contains 12 residues. As DNA, the CDR3 is TGTGCCAGCAGCCCAACCGAGAGGAACCTCCTCTTC. Translation: CASSPTERNLLF. Based on the CDR3 plus reference TRBV7-9 and TRBJ1-2, the full variable domain is DTGVSQNPRHKITKRGQNVTFRCDPISEHNRLYWYRQTLGQGPEFLTYFQNEAQLEKSRLLSDRFSAERPKGSFSTLEIQRTEQGDSAMYLCASSPTERNLLFGSGTRLTVV.

The rearrangement uses TRBV15 and TRBJ1-1; weak D call: TRBD1 (6 bases). Germline V gene sequence: CDR1 LNHNV, CDR2 YYDKDF (reference sequence). V was clipped by 2 bases and J by 3 bases, with 13 bases between them. CDR3 length equals 15 residues. The CDR3 DNA follows: TGTGCCACCAGCAGACGGGACCGGGGGCACACTGAAGCTTTCTTT. This gives the protein CATSRRDRGHTEAFF. The whole variable domain, filled in from reference TRBV15 and TRBJ1-1, reads DAMVIQNPRYQVTQFGKPVTLSCSQTLNHNVMYWYQQKSSQAPKLLFHYYDKDFNNEADTPDNFQSRRPNTSFCFLDIRSPGLGDTAMYLCATSRRDRGHTEAFFGQGTRLTVV.

This clone showed up just once. The chain couples TRBV6-5 to TRBJ2-1; tentative D call: TRBD1 (6 bases). Germline lookup yields CDR1 MNHEY and CDR2 SVGAGI. CDR3 length equals 15 residues. The V and J ends lost 8 bases and 4 bases respectively, with 18 bases between them. CDR3 DNA: TGTGCCAGCGGGGTGGGGACACCATTGTACAATGAGCAGTTCTTC. Its protein product is CASGVGTPLYNEQFF.

This clone turned up a few times. The genes are TRBV11-2 and TRBJ1-6; D is unresolved. CDR1 and CDR2 (germline): SGHAT, FQNNGV. Trimming cost V 5 bases and J 7 bases, with 12 bases left between them. The CDR3 is 14 amino acids. The CDR3 region has the DNA TGTGCCAGCAGCGCCCGGGTCAGAAATTCACCCCTCCACTTT. It specifies CASSARVRNSPLHF.

About this clone itself: In the same sample, other DNA sequences code for this CDR3. This sequence joins TRBV18 and TRBJ1-2; tentatively, D is TRBD1 (5 bases). V was clipped by 2 bases and J by 4 bases, with 11 bases between them. Germline V gene sequence: CDR1 KGHSH, CDR2 LQKENI. CDR3 length: 14 residues. The CDR3 loop reads CASSPGTEAYGYTF. The DNA of the CDR3 is TGTGCCAGCTCACCAGGGACGGAGGCCTATGGCTACACCTTC.

The chain recombines TRBV10-3 with TRBJ1-5, with D tentatively TRBD1 (6 bases). Germline V gene data show CDR1 as ENHRY and CDR2 as SYGVKD. The CDR3 totals 16 residues. V was trimmed by 6 bases and J by 4 bases, leaving 19 bases between them. This CDR3 is CAISDPFEGGNQPQHF. The CDR3 nucleotides read TGTGCCATCAGCGACCCTTTTGAGGGGGGGAATCAGCCCCAGCATTTT.

The rearrangement links TRBV10-3 to TRBJ1-1; D unresolved. Between the trimmed V and J ends, which lost 7 bases and 3 bases, there was a span of 12 bases. There are 13 residues in the CDR3. The germline gives CDR1 ENHRY, CDR2 SYGVKD. The CDR3 spells CAIKDGQDTEAFF. The CDR3 DNA reads TGTGCCATCAAAGACGGGCAAGACACTGAAGCTTTCTTT.

The chain uses TRBV28 and TRBJ2-1; 8 nucleotides agree with TRBD1. The CDR3 has 15 amino acids. Germline V gene lookup returns CDR1 MDHEN and CDR2 SYDVKM. V was pared by 6 bases and J by 6 bases, with 10 bases of the junction left unmatched. Written as DNA, the CDR3 is TGTGCCAGCAGCCGCCCCCAGGGGGCGTTCAATGAGCAGTTCTTC. Amino acids: CASSRPQGAFNEQFF.

V is TRBV7-9 and J is TRBJ1-6, with TRBD1 matching over 10 bases. Germline V lookup: CDR1 SEHNR, CDR2 FQNEAQ (reference sequence). Losses at the gene ends were 4 bases for V and 7 bases for J; bases not matched to a gene: 4. The CDR3 totals 15 residues. The CDR3 here is CASSSTGGRNSPLHF. CDR3 in DNA: TGTGCCAGCAGCTCGACAGGGGGCAGAAATTCACCCCTCCACTTT.

This chain links TRBV6-1 with TRBJ2-7, with D tentatively TRBD1 or TRBD2 (5 bases each). Germline V gene sequence: CDR1 MNHNS, CDR2 SASEGT. V lost 1 base and J 0 bases, leaving 10 bases between the germline ends. This CDR3 contains 15 residues. The CDR3 protein is CASSEEVGGSYEQYF. In DNA form, the CDR3 reads TGTGCCAGCAGTGAAGAAGTTGGGGGCTCCTACGAGCAGTACTTC.

The chain joins TRBV12-5 to TRBJ2-5, with D uncertain. V was pared by 5 bases and J by 2 bases, with 15 bases between. CDR1 is LGHNT and CDR2 is FRNRAP in the germline V gene. This CDR3 spans 15 amino acids. The CDR3: CASGPISSKQETQYF. The CDR3 bases are TGTGCTAGTGGTCCCATTTCAAGCAAACAAGAGACCCAGTACTTC. Full variable domain (missing parts from reference TRBV12-5 and TRBJ2-5): DARVTQTPRHKVTEMGQEVTMRCQPILGHNTVFWYRQTMMQGLELLAYFRNRAPLDDSGMPKDRFSAEMPDATLATLKIQPSEPRDSAVYFCASGPISSKQETQYFGPGTRLLVL.

The rearrangement uses TRBV10-1 and TRBJ2-2, with D perhaps TRBD2 (6 bases). The CDR3 consists of 16 residues. Trimming took 10 bases from V and 8 from J, leaving 26 bases between them. Germline CDR1 is WNHNN and CDR2 is SYGVQD (reference sequence). For the CDR3, the DNA is TGCGCCATCACACCTCCTAACGGGACTCCCGAAGGGGAGCTGTTTTTT. Translation: CAITPPNGTPEGELFF.

This chain uses TRBV27 with TRBJ1-2, with TRBD1 matching over 7 bases. There are 14 residues in the CDR3. The ends lost 5 bases at V and 5 bases at J; junction bases unmatched: 8. In germline, CDR1 is MNHEY, CDR2 SMNVEV (reference sequence). DNA for the CDR3: TGTGCCAGCAGTGGAAACAGGGGCCTATATGGCTACACCTTC. This encodes CASSGNRGLYGYTF.

V usage is TRBV7-2 and J usage is TRBJ1-2, with D possibly being TRBD1 (6 bases). Germline V gene sequence: CDR1 SGHTA, CDR2 FQGNSA. This CDR3 contains 15 residues. Trimming took off 2 bases at V and 7 bases at J, with 17 bases between the two ends. The CDR3: CASSLSRGRNAGYTF. The DNA for the CDR3 is TGTGCCAGCAGCTTATCGCGGGGGCGGAATGCTGGCTACACCTTC.

This clone was observed once. This sequence joins TRBV5-1 and TRBJ1-1, with D possibly matching TRBD1 (6 bases). The V end lost 3 bases, the J end lost 1 base, and 16 bases lay between the germline ends. The CDR3 loop spans 16 amino acids. Germline V gene sequence: CDR1 SGHRS, CDR2 YFSETQ. The DNA of the CDR3 is TGCGCCAGCAGCTCCCTTGGGACACGATCGAACACTGAAGCTTTCTTT. Encoded protein: CASSSLGTRSNTEAFF.

This chain joins TRBV25-1 and TRBJ1-1, with D hard to call. The germline V gene encodes CDR1 MGHDK and CDR2 SYGVNS. The CDR3 has 15 residues. V was cut by 1 base and J by 1 base, with 10 bases left in between. CDR3 in amino acids: CASSELLGPNTEAFF. CDR3 sequence (DNA): TGTGCCAGCAGTGAATTGTTAGGGCCGAACACTGAAGCTTTCTTT.

This clone was counted once. The rearrangement joins TRBV6-5 to TRBJ2-1, with a possible D match to TRBD2 (6 bases). CDR1 MNHEY and CDR2 SVGAGI come from the germline V gene. The CDR3 runs to 13 residues. V was clipped by 10 bases and J by 5 bases, with 15 bases between them. The CDR3 sequence is CANRRGPDNEQFF. The CDR3 region has the DNA TGTGCCAACCGGCGGGGACCAGACAATGAGCAGTTCTTC.

The rearrangement joins TRBV15 to TRBJ1-2, with D tentatively TRBD1 (6 bases). The V gene's germline CDR1 is LNHNV and CDR2 YYDKDF (reference sequence). The CDR3 is made up of 15 amino acids. Trimming left V 2 bases short and J 0 bases short, with 10 bases between. CDR3 bases: TGTGCCACCAGCAGATTGGACAGTCCTAACTATGGCTACACCTTC. Its protein product is CATSRLDSPNYGYTF.